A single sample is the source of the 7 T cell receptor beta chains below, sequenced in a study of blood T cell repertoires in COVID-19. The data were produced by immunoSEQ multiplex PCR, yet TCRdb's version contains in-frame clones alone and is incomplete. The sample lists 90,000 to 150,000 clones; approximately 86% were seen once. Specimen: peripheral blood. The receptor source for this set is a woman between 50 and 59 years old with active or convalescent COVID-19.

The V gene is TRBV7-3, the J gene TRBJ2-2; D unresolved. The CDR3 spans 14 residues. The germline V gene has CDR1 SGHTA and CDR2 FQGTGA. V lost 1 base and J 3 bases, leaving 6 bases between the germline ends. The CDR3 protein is CASSLSEDTGELFF. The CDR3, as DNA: TGTGCCAGCAGCTTAAGCGAAGACACCGGGGAGCTGTTTTTT.

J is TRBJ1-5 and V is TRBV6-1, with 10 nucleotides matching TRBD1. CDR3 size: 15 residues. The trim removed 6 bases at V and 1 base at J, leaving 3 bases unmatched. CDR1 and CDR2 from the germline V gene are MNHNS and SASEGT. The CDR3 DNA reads TGTGCCAGCAGCCTGGGACAGGGGAGCAATCAGCCCCAGCATTTT. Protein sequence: CASSLGQGSNQPQHF.

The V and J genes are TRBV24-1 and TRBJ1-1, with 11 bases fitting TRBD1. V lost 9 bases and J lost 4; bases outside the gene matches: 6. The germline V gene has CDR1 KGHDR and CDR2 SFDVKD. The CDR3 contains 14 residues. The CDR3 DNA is TGTGCCACCTCCAGGACAGGGGGCTCCACTGAAGCTTTCTTT. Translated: CATSRTGGSTEAFF.

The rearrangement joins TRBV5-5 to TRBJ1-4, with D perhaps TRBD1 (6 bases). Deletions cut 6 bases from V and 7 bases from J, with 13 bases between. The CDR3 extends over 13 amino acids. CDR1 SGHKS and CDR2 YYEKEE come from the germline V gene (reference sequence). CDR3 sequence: CASIPGAGEKLFF. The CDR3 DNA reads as TGTGCCAGCATCCCAGGGGCGGGTGAAAAACTGTTTTTT.

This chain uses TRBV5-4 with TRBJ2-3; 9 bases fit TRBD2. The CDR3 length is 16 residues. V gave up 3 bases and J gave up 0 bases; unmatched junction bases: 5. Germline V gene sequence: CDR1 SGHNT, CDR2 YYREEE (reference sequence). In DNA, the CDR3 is TGTGCCAGCAGCTCTGGGACTAGCTGGAGCACAGATACGCAGTATTTT. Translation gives CASSSGTSWSTDTQYF.

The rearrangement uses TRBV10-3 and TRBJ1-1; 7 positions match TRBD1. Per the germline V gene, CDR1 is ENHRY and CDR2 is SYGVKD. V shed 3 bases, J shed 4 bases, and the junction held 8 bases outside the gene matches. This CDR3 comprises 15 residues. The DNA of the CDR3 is TGTGCCATCAGTGAACCCGGGACAGATGGCACTGAAGCTTTCTTT. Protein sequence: CAISEPGTDGTEAFF.

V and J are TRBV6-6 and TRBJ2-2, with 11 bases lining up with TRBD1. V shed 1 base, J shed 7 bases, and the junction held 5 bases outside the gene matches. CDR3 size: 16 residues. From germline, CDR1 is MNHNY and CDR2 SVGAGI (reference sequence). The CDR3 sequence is CASSYLGTGGHGELFF. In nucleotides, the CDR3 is TGTGCCAGCAGTTACTTGGGGACAGGGGGACACGGGGAGCTGTTTTTT.